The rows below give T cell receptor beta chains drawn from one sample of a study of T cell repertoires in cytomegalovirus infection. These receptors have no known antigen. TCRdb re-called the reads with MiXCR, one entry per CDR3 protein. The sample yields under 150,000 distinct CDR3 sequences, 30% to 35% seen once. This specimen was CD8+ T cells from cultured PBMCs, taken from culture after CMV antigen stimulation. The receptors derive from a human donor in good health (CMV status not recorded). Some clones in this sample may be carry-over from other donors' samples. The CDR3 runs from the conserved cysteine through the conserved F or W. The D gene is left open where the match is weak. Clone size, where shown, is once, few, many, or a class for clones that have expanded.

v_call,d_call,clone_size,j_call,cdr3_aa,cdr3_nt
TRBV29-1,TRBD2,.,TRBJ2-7,CSVRSGGLSSEQYF,TGCAGCGTTCGAAGCGGGGGTTTATCCAGCGAGCAGTACTTC
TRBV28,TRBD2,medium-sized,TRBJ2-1,CASRPTTSATSYNEQFF,TGTGCCAGCAGACCGACGACTAGCGCAACCTCCTACAATGAGCAGTTCTTC
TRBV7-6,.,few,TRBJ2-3,CASSLDSKGNTDTQYF,TGTGCCAGCAGCTTAGACTCAAAAGGCAACACAGATACGCAGTATTTT
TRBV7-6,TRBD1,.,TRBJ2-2,CASSASQGATGELFF,TGTGCCAGCAGCGCATCACAGGGGGCAACGGGGGAGCTGTTTTTT
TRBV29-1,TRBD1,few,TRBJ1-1,CSGNRGPITEAFF,TGCAGCGGAAACAGGGGGCCCATCACTGAAGCTTTCTTT
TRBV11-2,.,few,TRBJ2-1,CASSLAGGDVNEQFF,TGTGCCAGCAGCTTAGCAGGGGGGGACGTCAATGAGCAGTTCTTC
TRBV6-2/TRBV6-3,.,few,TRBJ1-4,CASSYPGYLQANEKLFF,TGTGCCAGCAGTTACCCGGGCTACCTGCAAGCTAATGAAAAACTGTTTTTT
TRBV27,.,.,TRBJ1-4,CASSQGSGTNEKLFF,TGTGCCAGCAGCCAGGGATCTGGAACTAATGAAAAACTGTTTTTT
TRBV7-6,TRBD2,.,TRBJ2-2,CASSLRGTSPGELFF,TGTGCCAGCAGCTTAAGGGGGACTAGCCCCGGGGAGCTGTTTTTT
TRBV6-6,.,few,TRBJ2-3,CASRPNSEGTDTQYF,TGTGCCAGCCGACCTAATAGTGAAGGCACAGATACGCAGTATTTT
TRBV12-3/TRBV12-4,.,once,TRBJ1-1,CASSKAGRNTEAFF,TGTGCCAGCAGTAAAGCGGGACGGAACACTGAAGCTTTCTTT
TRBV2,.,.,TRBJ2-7,CASSPGMNSYEQYF,TGTGCCAGCAGCCCGGGGATGAACTCCTACGAGCAGTACTTC
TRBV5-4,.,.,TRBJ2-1,CASSLEGLLNEQFF,TGTGCCAGCAGCTTGGAGGGCCTCTTGAATGAGCAGTTCTTC
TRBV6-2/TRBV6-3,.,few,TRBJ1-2,CASSRPYHRAAYGYTF,TGTGCCAGCAGCCGTCCGTATCACAGAGCGGCCTATGGCTACACCTTC
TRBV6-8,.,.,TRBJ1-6,CASSYSRAGNSPLHF,TGTGCCAGCAGTTACTCTAGGGCGGGTAATTCACCCCTCCACTTT
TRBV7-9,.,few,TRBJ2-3,CASSLVQGSTDTQYF,TGTGCCAGCAGCTTAGTCCAGGGGAGCACAGATACGCAGTATTTT
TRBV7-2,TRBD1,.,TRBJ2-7,CASSPGQGGHGQYF,TGTGCCAGCAGCCCGGGACAGGGTGGGCACGGGCAGTACTTC
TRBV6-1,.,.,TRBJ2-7,CASSEPLEQYF,TGTGCCAGCAGTGAACCCCTCGAGCAGTACTTC
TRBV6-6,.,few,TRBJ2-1,CASTYGVGSYNEQFF,TGTGCCAGCACTTACGGTGTGGGCTCCTACAATGAGCAGTTCTTC
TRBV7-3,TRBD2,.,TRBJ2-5,CASSLGASGQETQYF,TGTGCCAGCAGCTTAGGGGCTAGCGGCCAAGAGACCCAGTACTTC
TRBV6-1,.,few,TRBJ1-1,CASMRHVEDTEAFF,TGTGCCAGCATGCGACATGTCGAGGACACTGAAGCTTTCTTT
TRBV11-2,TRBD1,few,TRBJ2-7,CASSLESTGRDEQYF,TGTGCCAGCAGCTTAGAATCGACAGGGCGAGACGAGCAGTACTTC
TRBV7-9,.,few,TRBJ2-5,CASSLGWDTPQETQYF,TGTGCCAGCAGCTTAGGATGGGATACACCCCAAGAGACCCAGTACTTC
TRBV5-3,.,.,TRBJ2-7,CASSLWFEGRYEQYF,TGTGCCAGCAGCTTGTGGTTTGAGGGCCGCTACGAGCAGTACTTC
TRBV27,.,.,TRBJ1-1,CASSLSENTEAFF,TGTGCCAGCAGTTTATCCGAGAACACTGAAGCTTTCTTT
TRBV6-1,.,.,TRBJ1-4,CASSPTGPTNEKLFF,TGTGCCAGCAGTCCAACAGGGCCAACTAATGAAAAACTGTTTTTT
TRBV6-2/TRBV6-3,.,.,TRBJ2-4,CASSYSWGAAKNIQYF,TGTGCCAGCAGTTACTCTTGGGGGGCGGCCAAAAACATTCAGTACTTC
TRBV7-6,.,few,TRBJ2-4,CASSLGPRGAVKNIQYF,TGTGCCAGCAGCTTAGGGCCACGAGGCGCCGTCAAAAACATTCAGTACTTC
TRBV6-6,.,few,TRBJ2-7,CASSYTGSSYEQYF,TGTGCCAGCAGTTACACGGGGAGCTCCTACGAGCAGTACTTC
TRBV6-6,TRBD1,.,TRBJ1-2,CASSYGGLDRVYGYTF,TGTGCCAGCAGTTACGGTGGTTTGGACAGGGTCTATGGCTACACCTTC
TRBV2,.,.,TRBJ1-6,CASKKDSPTTNSPLHF,TGTGCCAGCAAAAAAGACAGCCCTACTACTAATTCACCCCTCCACTTT
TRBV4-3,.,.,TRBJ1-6,CASSQDRRPFSPLHF,TGCGCCAGCAGCCAAGATCGAAGGCCCTTTTCACCCCTCCACTTT
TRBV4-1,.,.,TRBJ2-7,CASSLNRDTYEQYF,TGCGCCAGCAGCCTAAATCGCGACACTTACGAGCAGTACTTC
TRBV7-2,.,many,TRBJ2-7,CASSWQRDGLYEQYF,TGTGCCAGCAGCTGGCAGAGGGACGGACTCTACGAGCAGTACTTC
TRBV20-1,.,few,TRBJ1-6,CSARDLGASSYNSPLHF,TGCAGTGCTAGAGATCTGGGGGCGAGCTCCTATAATTCACCCCTCCACTTT
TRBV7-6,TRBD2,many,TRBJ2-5,CASSLRTSGGARQETQYF,TGTGCCAGCAGCCTCAGGACTAGCGGGGGGGCCCGGCAAGAGACCCAGTACTTC
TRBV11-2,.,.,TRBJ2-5,CASSLLVAPQETQYF,TGTGCCAGCAGCTTATTAGTAGCGCCTCAAGAGACCCAGTACTTC
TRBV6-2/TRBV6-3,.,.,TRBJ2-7,CASYGGPYEQYF,TGTGCCAGCTACGGGGGGCCCTACGAGCAGTACTTC
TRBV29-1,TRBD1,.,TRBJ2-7,CSVAGTGANEQYF,TGCAGCGTCGCCGGGACAGGGGCTAACGAGCAGTACTTC
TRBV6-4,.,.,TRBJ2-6,CASSVRGSGANVLTF,TGTGCCAGCAGTGTACGGGGCTCTGGGGCCAACGTCCTGACTTTC
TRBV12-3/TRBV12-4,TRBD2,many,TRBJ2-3,CASRGLAGGSDTQYF,TGTGCCAGCAGAGGCCTAGCGGGGGGTTCAGATACGCAGTATTTT
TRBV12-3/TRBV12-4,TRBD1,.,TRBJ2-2,CASSLGLRGRGELFF,TGTGCCAGCAGTTTAGGGCTCAGGGGGCGCGGGGAGCTGTTTTTT
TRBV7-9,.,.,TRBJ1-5,CASSFGQGNQPQHF,TGTGCCAGCAGCTTTGGGCAGGGGAATCAGCCCCAGCATTTT
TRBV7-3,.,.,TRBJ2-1,CASSLGTAEQFF,TGTGCCAGCAGCTTAGGAACGGCTGAGCAGTTCTTC
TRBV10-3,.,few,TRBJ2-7,CAISWEGGVSYEQYF,TGTGCCATCAGCTGGGAGGGGGGAGTTTCTTACGAGCAGTACTTC
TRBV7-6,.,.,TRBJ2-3,CASRARSTDTQYF,TGTGCCAGCAGAGCCAGAAGCACAGATACGCAGTATTTT
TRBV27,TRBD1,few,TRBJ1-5,CASAGTGGGQPQHF,TGTGCCAGCGCCGGGACAGGGGGAGGTCAGCCCCAGCATTTT
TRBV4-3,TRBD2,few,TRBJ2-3,CASSPLAASTDTQYF,TGCGCCAGCAGCCCGCTAGCGGCTAGCACAGATACGCAGTATTTT
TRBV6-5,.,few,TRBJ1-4,CASSYSIPRVNEKLFF,TGTGCCAGCAGTTACTCGATCCCCAGGGTTAATGAAAAACTGTTTTTT